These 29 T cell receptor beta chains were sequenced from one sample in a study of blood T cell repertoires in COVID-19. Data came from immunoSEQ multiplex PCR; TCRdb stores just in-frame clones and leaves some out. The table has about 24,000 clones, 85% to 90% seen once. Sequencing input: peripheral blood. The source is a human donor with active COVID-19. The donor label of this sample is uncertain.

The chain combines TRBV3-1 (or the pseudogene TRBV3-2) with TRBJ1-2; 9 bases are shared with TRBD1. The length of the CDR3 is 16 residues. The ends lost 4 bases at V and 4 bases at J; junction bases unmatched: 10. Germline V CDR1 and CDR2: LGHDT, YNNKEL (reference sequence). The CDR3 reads CASSPRQGGGVYGYTF. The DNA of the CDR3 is TGTGCCAGCAGCCCGAGACAGGGGGGGGGTGTCTATGGCTACACCTTC.

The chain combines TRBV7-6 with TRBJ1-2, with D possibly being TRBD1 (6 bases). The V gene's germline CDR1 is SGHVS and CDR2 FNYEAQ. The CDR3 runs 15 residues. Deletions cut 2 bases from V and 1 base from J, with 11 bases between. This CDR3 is CASSLNRDFNYGYTF. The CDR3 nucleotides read TGTGCCAGCAGCTTAAACAGGGATTTTAACTATGGCTACACCTTC.

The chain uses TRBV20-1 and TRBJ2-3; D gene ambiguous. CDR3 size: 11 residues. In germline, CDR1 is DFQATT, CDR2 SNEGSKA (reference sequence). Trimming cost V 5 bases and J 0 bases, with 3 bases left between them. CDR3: CSASSTDTQYF. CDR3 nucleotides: TGCAGTGCTTCTAGCACAGATACGCAGTATTTT.

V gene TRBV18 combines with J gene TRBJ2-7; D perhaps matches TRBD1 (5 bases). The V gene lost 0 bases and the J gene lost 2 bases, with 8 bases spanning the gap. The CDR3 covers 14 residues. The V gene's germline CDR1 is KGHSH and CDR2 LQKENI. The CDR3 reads CASSPPGLPYEQYF. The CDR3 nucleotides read TGTGCCAGCTCACCACCGGGGCTCCCCTACGAGCAGTACTTC. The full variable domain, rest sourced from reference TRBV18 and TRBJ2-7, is NAGVMQNPRHLVRRRGQEARLRCSPMKGHSHVYWYRQLPEEGLKFMVYLQKENIIDESGMPKERFSAEFPKEGPSILRIQQVVRGDSAAYFCASSPPGLPYEQYFGPGTRLTVT.

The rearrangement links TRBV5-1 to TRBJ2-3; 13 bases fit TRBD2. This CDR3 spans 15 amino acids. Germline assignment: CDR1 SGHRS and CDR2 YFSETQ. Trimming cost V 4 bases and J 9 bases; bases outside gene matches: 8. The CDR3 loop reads CASSLGLAGDRTQYF. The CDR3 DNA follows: TGCGCCAGCAGCCTTGGACTAGCGGGGGATCGAACGCAGTATTTT.

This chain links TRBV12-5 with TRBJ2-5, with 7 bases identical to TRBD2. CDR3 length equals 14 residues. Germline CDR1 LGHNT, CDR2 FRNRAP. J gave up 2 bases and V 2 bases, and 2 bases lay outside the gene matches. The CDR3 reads CASGLTGGQETQYF. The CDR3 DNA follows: TGTGCTAGTGGTTTGACGGGGGGACAAGAGACCCAGTACTTC.

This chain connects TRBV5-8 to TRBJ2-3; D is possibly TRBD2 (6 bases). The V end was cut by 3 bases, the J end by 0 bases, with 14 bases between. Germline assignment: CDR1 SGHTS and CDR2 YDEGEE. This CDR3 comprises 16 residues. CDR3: CASSSSGLTSTDTQYF. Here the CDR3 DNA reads TGTGCCAGCAGCTCGTCGGGACTGACTAGCACAGATACGCAGTATTTT.

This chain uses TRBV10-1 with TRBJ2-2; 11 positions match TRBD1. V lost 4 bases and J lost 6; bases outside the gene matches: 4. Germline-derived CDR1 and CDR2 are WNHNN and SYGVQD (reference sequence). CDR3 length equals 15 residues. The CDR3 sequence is CASSVGGQGAGELFF. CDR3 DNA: TGCGCCAGCAGTGTCGGGGGACAGGGGGCCGGGGAGCTGTTTTTT.

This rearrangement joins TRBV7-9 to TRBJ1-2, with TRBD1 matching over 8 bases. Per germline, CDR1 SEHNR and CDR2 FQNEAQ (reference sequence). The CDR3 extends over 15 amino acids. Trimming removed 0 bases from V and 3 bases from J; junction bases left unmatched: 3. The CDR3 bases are TGTGCCAGCAGCTTAGCCGACAGGGGTTACTATGGCTACACCTTC. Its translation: CASSLADRGYYGYTF.

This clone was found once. The CDR3 nucleotides are TGTGCCAGTAGTGCGGGGACAGGCGAATTCCCCCTCCACTTT. Translated, it gives CASSAGTGEFPLHF. The gene calls are TRBV19 and TRBJ1-6; 8 bases line up with TRBD1. Trimming at V came to 5 bases and at J to 13 bases, leaving 10 bases not matched to a gene. Germline assignment: CDR1 LNHDA and CDR2 SQIVND (reference sequence). CDR3 size: 14 residues.

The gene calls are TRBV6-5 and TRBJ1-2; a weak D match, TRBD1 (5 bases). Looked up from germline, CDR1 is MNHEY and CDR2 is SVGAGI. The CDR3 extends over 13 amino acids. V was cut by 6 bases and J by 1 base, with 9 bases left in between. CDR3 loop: CASSKDSNYGYTF. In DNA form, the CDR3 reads TGTGCCAGCAGCAAAGACAGTAACTATGGCTACACCTTC.

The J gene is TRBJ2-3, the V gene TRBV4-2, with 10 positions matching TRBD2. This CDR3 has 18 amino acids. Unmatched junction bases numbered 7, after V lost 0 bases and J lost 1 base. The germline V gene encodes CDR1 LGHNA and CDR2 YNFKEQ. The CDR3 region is CASSQDSVSGGGTDTQYF. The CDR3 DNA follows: TGTGCCAGCAGCCAAGACTCGGTGAGCGGGGGGGGCACAGATACGCAGTATTTT.

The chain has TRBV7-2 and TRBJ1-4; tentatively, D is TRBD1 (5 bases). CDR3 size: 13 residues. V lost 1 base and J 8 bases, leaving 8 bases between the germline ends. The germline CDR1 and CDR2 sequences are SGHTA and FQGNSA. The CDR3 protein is CASSLGGGEKLFF. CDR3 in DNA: TGTGCCAGCAGCTTAGGCGGGGGAGAAAAACTGTTTTTT.

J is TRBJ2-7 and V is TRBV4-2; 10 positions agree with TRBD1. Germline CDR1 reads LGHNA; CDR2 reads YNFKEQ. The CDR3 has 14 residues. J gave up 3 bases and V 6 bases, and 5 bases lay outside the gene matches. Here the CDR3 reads CASRGGTGDYEQYF. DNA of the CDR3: TGTGCCAGCAGGGGGGGGACAGGGGACTACGAGCAGTACTTC.

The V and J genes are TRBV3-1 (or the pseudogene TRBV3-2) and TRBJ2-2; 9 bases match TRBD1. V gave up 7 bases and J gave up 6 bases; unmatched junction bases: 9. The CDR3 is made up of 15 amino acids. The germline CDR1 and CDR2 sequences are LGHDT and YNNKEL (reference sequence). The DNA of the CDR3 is TGTGCCAGCACCCCGGTACAGGGGGCCGCCGGGGAGCTGTTTTTT. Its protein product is CASTPVQGAAGELFF.

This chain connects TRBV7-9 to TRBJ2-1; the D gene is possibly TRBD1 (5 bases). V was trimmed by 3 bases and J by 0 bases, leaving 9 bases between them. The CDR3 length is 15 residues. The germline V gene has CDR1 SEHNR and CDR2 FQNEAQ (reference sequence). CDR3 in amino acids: CASSFDSHSYNEQFF. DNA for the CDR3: TGTGCCAGCAGCTTCGACAGTCACTCCTACAATGAGCAGTTCTTC.

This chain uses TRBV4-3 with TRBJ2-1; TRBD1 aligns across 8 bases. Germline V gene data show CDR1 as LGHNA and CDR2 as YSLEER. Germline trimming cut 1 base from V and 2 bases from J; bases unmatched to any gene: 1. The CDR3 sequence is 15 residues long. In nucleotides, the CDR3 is TGCGCCAGCAGCCAAGTACAGGGGGCCTACAATGAGCAGTTCTTC. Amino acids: CASSQVQGAYNEQFF.

The CDR3 spells CASGLVNPTGGYTF. CDR3 in DNA: TGTGCTAGTGGTTTGGTAAACCCCACGGGGGGCTACACCTTC. This sequence joins TRBV12-5 and TRBJ1-2; D remains ambiguous. Germline V lookup: CDR1 LGHNT, CDR2 FRNRAP. The CDR3 runs 14 residues. Between the trimmed V and J ends, which lost 0 bases and 8 bases, there was a span of 13 bases.

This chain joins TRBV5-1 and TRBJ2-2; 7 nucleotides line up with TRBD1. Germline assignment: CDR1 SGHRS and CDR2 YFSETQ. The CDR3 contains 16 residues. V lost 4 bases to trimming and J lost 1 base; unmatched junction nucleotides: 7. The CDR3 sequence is CASSITGTENTGELFF. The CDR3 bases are TGCGCCAGCAGCATTACCGGGACAGAGAACACCGGGGAGCTGTTTTTT.

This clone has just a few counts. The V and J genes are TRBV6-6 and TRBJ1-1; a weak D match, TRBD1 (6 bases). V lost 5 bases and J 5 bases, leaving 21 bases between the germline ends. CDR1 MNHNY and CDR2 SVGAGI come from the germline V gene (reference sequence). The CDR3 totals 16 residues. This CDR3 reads CASSQDSIFPVTEAFF. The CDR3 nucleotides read TGTGCCAGCAGTCAGGACAGCATATTCCCAGTTACTGAAGCTTTCTTT.

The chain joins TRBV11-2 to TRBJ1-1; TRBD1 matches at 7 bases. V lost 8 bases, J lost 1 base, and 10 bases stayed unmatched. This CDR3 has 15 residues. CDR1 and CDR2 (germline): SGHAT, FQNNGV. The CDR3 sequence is CASSLNRGSNTEAFF. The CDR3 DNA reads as TGTGCCAGCTCCCTTAACAGGGGTTCGAACACTGAAGCTTTCTTT.

The CDR3 sequence is CASNRQGVAAGELFF. CDR3 DNA sequence: TGTGCCAGCAACCGTCAGGGGGTCGCAGCCGGGGAGCTGTTTTTT. The V gene is TRBV3-1 (or the pseudogene TRBV3-2), the J gene TRBJ2-2, with 7 nucleotides matching TRBD1. Germline loops: CDR1 LGHDT, CDR2 YNNKEL (reference sequence). The ends lost 7 bases at V and 6 bases at J; junction bases unmatched: 11. This CDR3 has 15 residues.

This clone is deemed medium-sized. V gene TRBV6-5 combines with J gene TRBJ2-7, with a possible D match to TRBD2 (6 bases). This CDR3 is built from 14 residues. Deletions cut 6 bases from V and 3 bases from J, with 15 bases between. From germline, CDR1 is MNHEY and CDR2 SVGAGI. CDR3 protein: CASSARGIIYEQYF. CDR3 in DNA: TGTGCCAGCAGCGCCCGGGGGATAATCTACGAGCAGTACTTC.

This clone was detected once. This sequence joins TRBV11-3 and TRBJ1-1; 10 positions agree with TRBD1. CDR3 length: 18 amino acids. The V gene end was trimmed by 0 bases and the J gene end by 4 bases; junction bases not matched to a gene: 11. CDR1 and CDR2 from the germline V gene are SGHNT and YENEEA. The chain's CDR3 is CASSLDPRQGATGTEAFF. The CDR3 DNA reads TGTGCCAGCAGCTTAGATCCCAGACAGGGGGCGACGGGCACTGAAGCTTTCTTT.

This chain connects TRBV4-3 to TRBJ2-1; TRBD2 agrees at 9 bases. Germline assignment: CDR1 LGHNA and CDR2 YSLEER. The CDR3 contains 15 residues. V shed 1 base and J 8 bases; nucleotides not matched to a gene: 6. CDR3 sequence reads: CASSQGASGTYEQFF. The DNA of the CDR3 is TGCGCCAGCAGCCAAGGGGCTAGCGGGACCTATGAGCAGTTCTTC.

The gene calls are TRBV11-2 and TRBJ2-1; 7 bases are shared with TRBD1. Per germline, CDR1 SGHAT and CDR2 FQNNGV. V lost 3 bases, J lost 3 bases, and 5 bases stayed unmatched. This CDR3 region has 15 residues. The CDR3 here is CASSFRGLIYNEQFF. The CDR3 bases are TGTGCCAGCAGCTTCAGGGGGTTGATCTACAATGAGCAGTTCTTC.

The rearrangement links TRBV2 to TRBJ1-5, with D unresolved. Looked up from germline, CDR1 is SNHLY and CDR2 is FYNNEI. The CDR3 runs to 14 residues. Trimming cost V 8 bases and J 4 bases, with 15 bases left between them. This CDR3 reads CASWAGSRNQPQHF. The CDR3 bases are TGTGCCAGCTGGGCAGGCAGTAGGAATCAGCCCCAGCATTTT.

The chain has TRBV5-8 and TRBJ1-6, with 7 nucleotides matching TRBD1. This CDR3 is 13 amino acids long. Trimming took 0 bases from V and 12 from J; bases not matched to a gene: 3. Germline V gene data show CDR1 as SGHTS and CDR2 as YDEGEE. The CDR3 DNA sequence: TGTGCCAGCAGCTTGGACAGGGGTTTACCCCTCCACTTT. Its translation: CASSLDRGLPLHF.

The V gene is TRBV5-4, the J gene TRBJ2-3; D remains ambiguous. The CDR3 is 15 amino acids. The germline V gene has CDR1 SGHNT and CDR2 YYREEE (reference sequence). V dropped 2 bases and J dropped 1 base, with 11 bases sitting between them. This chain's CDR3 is CASSFPIPGTDTQYF. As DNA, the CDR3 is TGTGCCAGCAGCTTCCCGATACCGGGCACAGATACGCAGTATTTT.